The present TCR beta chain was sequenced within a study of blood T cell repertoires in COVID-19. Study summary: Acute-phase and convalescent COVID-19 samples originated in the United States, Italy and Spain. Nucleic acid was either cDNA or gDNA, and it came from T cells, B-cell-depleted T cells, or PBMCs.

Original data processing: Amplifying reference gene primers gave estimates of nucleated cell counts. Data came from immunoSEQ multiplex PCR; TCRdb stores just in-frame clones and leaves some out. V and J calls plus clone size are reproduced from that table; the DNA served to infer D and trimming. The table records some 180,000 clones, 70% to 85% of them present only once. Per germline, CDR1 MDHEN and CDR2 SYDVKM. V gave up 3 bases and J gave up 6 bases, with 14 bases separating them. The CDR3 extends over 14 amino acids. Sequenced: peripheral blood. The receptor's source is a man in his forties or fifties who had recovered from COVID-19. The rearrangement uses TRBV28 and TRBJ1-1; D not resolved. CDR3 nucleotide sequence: TGTGCCAGCAGTTTGGATCCGAGGATGGCTGAAGCTTTCTTT. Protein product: CASSLDPRMAEAFF.